The 9 T cell receptor beta chains presented below share a single source sample, sequenced in a study of T cell responses to AZD1222 COVID-19 vaccine. Clones were read by immunoSEQ multiplex PCR, and TCRdb kept only the in-frame ones, dropping some. The sample has almost 65,000 clones, around 83% seen once. This sample comprised peripheral blood, obtained on day 0 of AZD1222 vaccination. All receptors derive from an adult in good health.

This clone has just one count. V gene TRBV9 combines with J gene TRBJ1-3; possible D gene TRBD1, 6 bases. Germline CDR1 SGDLS, CDR2 YYNGEE. The CDR3 consists of 14 residues. V lost 3 bases, J lost 8 bases, and 15 bases lay in between. The CDR3 DNA reads TGTGCCAGCAGCGGACAGGTCCTAGGGGACACCATATATTTT. It translates to CASSGQVLGDTIYF.

This clone was found a few times. The chain recombines TRBV2 with TRBJ1-5, with D unclear. Germline assignment: CDR1 SNHLY and CDR2 FYNNEI. V lost 6 bases and J lost 1, with 13 bases in between. The CDR3 has 15 amino acids. CDR3 loop: CASSPSDGSNQPQHF. CDR3 nucleotides: TGTGCCAGCAGCCCCTCGGACGGAAGCAATCAGCCCCAGCATTTT.

The rearrangement uses TRBV5-1 and TRBJ2-2; 7 bases fit TRBD1. The CDR3 contains 15 residues. Unmatched junction bases numbered 4, after V lost 0 bases and J lost 5 bases. Germline V gene lookup returns CDR1 SGHRS and CDR2 YFSETQ. This CDR3 is CASSLAPQGTGELFF. CDR3 sequence (DNA): TGCGCCAGCAGCTTGGCCCCACAGGGGACCGGGGAGCTGTTTTTT.

This clone has only one observation. V is TRBV5-4 and J is TRBJ2-5; 7 bases map to TRBD2. Losses at the gene ends were 3 bases for V and 2 bases for J; bases not matched to a gene: 7. The CDR3 runs 15 residues. Germline V lookup: CDR1 SGHNT, CDR2 YYREEE (reference sequence). CDR3 nucleotides: TGTGCCAGCAGCTCCCGGGGTAGCGGGCAAGAGACCCAGTACTTC. It codes for CASSSRGSGQETQYF.

This clone was recorded only once. The chain carries TRBV6-1 and TRBJ1-5, with D unresolved. The germline V and J ends were trimmed by 2 bases and 7 bases, with 15 bases remaining between them. This CDR3 region has 15 residues. Per germline, CDR1 MNHNS and CDR2 SASEGT. CDR3 nucleotide sequence: TGTGCCAGCAGTGAATTCGGAGGAGCTAACCAGCCCCAGCATTTT. Translating gives CASSEFGGANQPQHF.

The genes are TRBV28 and TRBJ1-2, with a possible D match to TRBD1 (5 bases). In germline, CDR1 is MDHEN, CDR2 SYDVKM. Trimming pared 3 bases from V and 4 bases from J, leaving 12 bases between. The CDR3 totals 14 residues. The CDR3, as DNA: TGTGCCAGCAGTTTCGTTGACAGAGTCTATGGCTACACCTTC. The encoded protein is CASSFVDRVYGYTF.

The rearrangement uses TRBV7-2 and TRBJ2-5; possibly TRBD1 for D (6 bases). CDR1 and CDR2 from the germline V gene are SGHTA and FQGNSA. CDR3 size: 13 residues. V lost 4 bases and J 7 bases, leaving 13 bases between the germline ends. Here the CDR3 reads CASSSDSLGTQYF. DNA of the CDR3: TGTGCCAGCAGCTCGGACAGCCTTGGGACCCAGTACTTC.

V and J are TRBV7-9 and TRBJ1-5, with a tentative D call TRBD1 (6 bases). The V end was cut by 5 bases, the J end by 7 bases, with 18 bases between. Germline CDR1 is SEHNR and CDR2 is FQNEAQ (reference sequence). The CDR3 runs 15 residues. CDR3 sequence reads: CASSPHGQGSQPQHF. CDR3 nucleotide sequence: TGTGCCAGCAGCCCACACGGGCAGGGGAGCCAGCCCCAGCATTTT.

V usage is TRBV19 and J usage is TRBJ1-3, with D possibly matching TRBD1 (5 bases). The CDR3 is 15 residues long. From germline, CDR1 is LNHDA and CDR2 SQIVND (reference sequence). V lost 4 bases and J 2 bases, leaving 12 bases between the germline ends. CDR3 nucleotide sequence: TGTGCCAGTAGTAAAGGGGCCGAACCTGGAAACACCATATATTTT. This gives the protein CASSKGAEPGNTIYF.